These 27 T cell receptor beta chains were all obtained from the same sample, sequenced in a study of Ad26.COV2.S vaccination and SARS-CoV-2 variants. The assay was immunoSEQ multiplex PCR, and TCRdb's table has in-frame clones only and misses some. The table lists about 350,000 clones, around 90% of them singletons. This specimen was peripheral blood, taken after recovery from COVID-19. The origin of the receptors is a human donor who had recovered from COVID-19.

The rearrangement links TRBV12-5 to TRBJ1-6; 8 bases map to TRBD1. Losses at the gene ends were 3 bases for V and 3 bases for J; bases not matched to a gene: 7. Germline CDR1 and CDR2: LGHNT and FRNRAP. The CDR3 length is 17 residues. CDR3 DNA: TGTGCTAGTGGTTTTGGGACCGGGACAGGCTATAATTCACCCCTCCACTTT. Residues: CASGFGTGTGYNSPLHF. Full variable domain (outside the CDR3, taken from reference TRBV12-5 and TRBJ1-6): DARVTQTPRHKVTEMGQEVTMRCQPILGHNTVFWYRQTMMQGLELLAYFRNRAPLDDSGMPKDRFSAEMPDATLATLKIQPSEPRDSAVYFCASGFGTGTGYNSPLHFGNGTRLTVT.

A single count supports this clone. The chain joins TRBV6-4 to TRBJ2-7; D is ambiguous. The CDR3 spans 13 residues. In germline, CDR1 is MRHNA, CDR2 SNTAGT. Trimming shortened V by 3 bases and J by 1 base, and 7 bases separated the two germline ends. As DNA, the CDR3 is TGTGCCAGCAGTGAAGGGTGTTCCTACGAGCAGTACTTC. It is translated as CASSEGCSYEQYF.

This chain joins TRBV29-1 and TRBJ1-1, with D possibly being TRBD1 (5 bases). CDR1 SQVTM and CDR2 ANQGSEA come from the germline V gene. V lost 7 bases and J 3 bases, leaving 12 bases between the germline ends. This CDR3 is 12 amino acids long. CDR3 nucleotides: TGCAGCGCGACTGACAGCTACACTGAAGCTTTCTTT. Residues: CSATDSYTEAFF.

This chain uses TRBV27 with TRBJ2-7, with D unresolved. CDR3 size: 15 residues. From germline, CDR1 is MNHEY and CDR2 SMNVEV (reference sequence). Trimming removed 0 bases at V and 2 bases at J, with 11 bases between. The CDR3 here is CASSLSGHLAYEQYF. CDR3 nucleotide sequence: TGTGCCAGCAGTTTATCAGGGCACCTGGCCTACGAGCAGTACTTC.

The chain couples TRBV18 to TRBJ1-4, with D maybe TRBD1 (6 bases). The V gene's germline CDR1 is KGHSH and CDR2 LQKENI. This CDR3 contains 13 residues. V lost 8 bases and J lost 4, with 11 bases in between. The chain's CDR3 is CASGQRINEKLFF. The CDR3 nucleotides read TGTGCCAGCGGACAGCGGATTAATGAAAAACTGTTTTTT.

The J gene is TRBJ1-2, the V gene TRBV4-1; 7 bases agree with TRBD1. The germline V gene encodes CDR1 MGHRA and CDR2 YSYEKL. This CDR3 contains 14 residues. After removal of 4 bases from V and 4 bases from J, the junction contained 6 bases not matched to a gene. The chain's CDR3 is CASSRLTGSYGYTF. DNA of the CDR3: TGCGCCAGCAGCCGCCTGACAGGGAGCTATGGCTACACCTTC.

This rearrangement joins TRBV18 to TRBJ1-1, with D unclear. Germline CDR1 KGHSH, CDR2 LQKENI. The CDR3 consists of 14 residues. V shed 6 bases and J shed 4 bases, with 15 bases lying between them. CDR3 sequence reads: CASSPARGSTEAFF. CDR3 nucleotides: TGTGCCAGCTCCCCTGCGCGAGGCAGCACTGAAGCTTTCTTT.

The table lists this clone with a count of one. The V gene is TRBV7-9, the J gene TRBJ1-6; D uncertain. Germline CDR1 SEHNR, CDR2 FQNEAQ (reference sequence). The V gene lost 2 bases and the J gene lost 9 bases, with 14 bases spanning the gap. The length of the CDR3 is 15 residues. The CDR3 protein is CASSLPPAESSPLHF. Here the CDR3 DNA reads TGTGCCAGCAGCTTACCCCCAGCGGAGAGTTCACCCCTCCACTTT.

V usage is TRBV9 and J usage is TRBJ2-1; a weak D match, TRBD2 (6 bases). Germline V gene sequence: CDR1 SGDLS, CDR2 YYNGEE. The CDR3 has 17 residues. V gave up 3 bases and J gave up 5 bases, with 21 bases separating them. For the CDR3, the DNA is TGTGCCAGCAGCGAGCCATGGGACTCTCCCCAGGACAATGAGCAGTTCTTC. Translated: CASSEPWDSPQDNEQFF.

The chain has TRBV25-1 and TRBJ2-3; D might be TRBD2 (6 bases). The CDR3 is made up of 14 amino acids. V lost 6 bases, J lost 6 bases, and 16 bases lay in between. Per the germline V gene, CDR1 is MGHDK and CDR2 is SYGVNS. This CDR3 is CASRGGHGLDTQYF. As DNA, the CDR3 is TGTGCCAGCAGGGGAGGACACGGCCTGGATACGCAGTATTTT.

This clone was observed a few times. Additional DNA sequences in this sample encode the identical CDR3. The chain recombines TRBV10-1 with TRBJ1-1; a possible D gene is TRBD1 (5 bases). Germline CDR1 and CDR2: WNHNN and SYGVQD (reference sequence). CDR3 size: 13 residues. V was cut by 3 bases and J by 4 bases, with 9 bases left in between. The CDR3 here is CASSEVGGTEAFF. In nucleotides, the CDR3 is TGCGCCAGCAGTGAAGTGGGGGGCACTGAAGCTTTCTTT.

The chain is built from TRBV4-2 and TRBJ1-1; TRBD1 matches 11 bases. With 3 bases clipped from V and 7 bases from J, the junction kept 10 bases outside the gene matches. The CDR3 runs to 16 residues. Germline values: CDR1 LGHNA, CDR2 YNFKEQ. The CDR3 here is CASSHAGTGGVGEAFF. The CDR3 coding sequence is TGTGCCAGCAGCCACGCCGGGACAGGGGGAGTTGGTGAAGCTTTCTTT.

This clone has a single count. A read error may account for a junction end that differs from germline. The CDR3 protein is CASSIPQGRTHLNF. CDR3 DNA: TGTGCCAGTAGTATCCCCCAGGGGAGGACTCACTTAAATTTT. This chain connects TRBV19 to TRBJ1-5; D may be TRBD1 (6 bases). Per the germline V gene, CDR1 is LNHDA and CDR2 is SQIVND (reference sequence). The CDR3 is made up of 14 amino acids.

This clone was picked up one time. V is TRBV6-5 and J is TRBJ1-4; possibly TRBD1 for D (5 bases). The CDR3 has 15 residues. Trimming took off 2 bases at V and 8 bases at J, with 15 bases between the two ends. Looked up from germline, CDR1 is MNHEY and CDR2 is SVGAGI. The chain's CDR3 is CASSYGPGLWEKLFF. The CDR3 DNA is TGTGCCAGCAGTTACGGGCCGGGGCTTTGGGAAAAACTGTTTTTT.

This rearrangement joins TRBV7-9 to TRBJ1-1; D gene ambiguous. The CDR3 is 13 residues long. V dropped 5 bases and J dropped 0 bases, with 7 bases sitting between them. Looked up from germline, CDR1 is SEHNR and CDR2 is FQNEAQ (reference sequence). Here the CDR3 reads CASSTPVNTEAFF. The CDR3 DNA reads TGTGCCAGCAGCACTCCAGTGAACACTGAAGCTTTCTTT.

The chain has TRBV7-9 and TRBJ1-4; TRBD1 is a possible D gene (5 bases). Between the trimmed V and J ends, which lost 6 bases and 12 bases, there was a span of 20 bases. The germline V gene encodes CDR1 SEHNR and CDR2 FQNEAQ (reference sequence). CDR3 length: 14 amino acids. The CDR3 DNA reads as TGTGCCAGCAGGAACCGGGACCCCCGAGAGGAACTGTTTTTT. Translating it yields CASRNRDPREELFF.

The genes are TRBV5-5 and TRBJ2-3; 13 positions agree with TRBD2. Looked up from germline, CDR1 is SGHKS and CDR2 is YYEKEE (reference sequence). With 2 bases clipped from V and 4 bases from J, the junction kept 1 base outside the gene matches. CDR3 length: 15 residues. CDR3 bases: TGTGCCAGCAGCTTAACTAGCGGGGGGGCAGATACGCAGTATTTT. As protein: CASSLTSGGADTQYF.

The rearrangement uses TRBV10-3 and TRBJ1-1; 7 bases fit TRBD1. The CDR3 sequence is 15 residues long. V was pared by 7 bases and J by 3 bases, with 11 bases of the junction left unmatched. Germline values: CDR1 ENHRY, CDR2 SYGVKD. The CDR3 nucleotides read TGTGCCATCACGGCAGGGGGATTGGGGGACACTGAAGCTTTCTTT. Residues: CAITAGGLGDTEAFF.

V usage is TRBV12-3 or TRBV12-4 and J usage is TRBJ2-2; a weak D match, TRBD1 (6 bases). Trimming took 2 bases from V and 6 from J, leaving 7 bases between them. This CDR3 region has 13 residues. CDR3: CASSLQGSGELFF. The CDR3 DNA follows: TGTGCCAGCAGTTTACAGGGGTCCGGGGAGCTGTTTTTT.

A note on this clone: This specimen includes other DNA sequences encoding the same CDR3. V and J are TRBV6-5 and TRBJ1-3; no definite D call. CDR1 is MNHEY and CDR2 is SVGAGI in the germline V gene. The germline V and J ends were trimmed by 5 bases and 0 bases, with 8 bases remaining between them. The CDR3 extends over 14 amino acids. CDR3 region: CASSTGSSGNTIYF. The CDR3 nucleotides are TGTGCCAGCAGTACGGGCAGCTCTGGAAACACCATATATTTT.

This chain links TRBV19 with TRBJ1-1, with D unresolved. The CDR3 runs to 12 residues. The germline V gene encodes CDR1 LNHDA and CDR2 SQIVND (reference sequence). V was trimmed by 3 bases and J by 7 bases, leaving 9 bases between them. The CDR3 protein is CASSIGGIEAFF. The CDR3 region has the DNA TGTGCCAGTAGTATTGGCGGGATTGAAGCTTTCTTT.

The CDR3 region is CASSHPLQGANYGYTF. The CDR3 DNA sequence: TGTGCCAGCAGCCACCCTCTGCAGGGCGCTAACTATGGCTACACCTTC. The chain has TRBV5-5 and TRBJ1-2; tentatively, D is TRBD1 (5 bases). Germline CDR1 reads SGHKS; CDR2 reads YYEKEE (reference sequence). V was trimmed by 4 bases and J by 0 bases, leaving 16 bases between them. This CDR3 contains 16 residues. Variable domain in full (rest from reference TRBV5-5 and TRBJ1-2): DAGVTQSPTHLIKTRGQQVTLRCSPISGHKSVSWYQQVLGQGPQFIFQYYEKEERGRGNFPDRFSARQFPNYSSELNVNALLLGDSALYLCASSHPLQGANYGYTFGSGTRLTVV.

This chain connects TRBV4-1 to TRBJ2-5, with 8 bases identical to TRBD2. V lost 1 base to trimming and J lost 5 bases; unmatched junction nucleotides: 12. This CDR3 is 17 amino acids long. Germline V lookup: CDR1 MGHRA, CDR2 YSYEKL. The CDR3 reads CASSQGVAAGVGETQYF. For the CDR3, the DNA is TGCGCCAGCAGCCAAGGAGTCGCAGCGGGGGTTGGGGAGACCCAGTACTTC.

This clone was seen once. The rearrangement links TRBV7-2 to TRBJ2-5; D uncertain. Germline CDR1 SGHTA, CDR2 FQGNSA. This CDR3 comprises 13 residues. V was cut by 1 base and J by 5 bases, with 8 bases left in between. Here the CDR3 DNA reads TGTGCCAGCAGCTTAGGTCCGGGTGAGACCCAGTACTTC. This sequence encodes CASSLGPGETQYF.

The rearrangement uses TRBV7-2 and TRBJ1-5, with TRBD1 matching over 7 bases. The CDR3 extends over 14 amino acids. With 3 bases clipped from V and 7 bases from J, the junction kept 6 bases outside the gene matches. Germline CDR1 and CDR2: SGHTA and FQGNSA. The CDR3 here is CASSFRQGGQPQHF. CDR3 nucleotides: TGTGCCAGCAGCTTCAGACAGGGAGGCCAGCCCCAGCATTTT.

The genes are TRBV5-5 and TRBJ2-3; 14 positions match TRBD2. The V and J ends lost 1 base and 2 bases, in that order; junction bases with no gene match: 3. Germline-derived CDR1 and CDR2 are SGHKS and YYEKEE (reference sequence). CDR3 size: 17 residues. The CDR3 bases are TGTGCCAGCAGCTTGCGGACTAGCGGGGGGTTCACAGATACGCAGTATTTT. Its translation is CASSLRTSGGFTDTQYF.

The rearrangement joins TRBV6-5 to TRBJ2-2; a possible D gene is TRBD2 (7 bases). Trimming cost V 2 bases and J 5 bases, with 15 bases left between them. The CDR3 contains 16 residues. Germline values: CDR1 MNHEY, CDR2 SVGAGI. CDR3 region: CASSYVGGGFTGELFF. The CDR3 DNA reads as TGTGCCAGCAGTTACGTTGGGGGGGGCTTTACCGGGGAGCTGTTTTTT.